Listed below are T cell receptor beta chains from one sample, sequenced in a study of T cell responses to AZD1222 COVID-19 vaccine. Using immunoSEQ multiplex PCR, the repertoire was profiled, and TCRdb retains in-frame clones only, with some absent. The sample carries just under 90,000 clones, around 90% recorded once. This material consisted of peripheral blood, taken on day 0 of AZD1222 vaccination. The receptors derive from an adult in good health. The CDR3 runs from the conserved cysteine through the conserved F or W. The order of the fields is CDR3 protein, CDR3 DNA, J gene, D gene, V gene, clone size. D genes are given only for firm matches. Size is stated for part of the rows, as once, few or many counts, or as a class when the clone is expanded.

CSFRDRGHGDGYTF TGCAGCTTCCGGGACAGGGGGCATGGGGATGGCTACACCTTC TRBJ1-2 TRBD1 TRBV29-1 NA
CASSQNVGRGLNEQFF TGTGCCAGCAGCCAAAACGTCGGGAGGGGCTTAAATGAGCAGTTCTTC TRBJ2-1 TRBD2 TRBV4-2 once
CASSLGAADTQYF TGTGCCAGCAGCTTAGGGGCCGCAGATACGCAGTATTTT TRBJ2-3 NA TRBV11-3 NA
CASSEYEQYF TGTGCCAGCAGTGAGTACGAGCAGTACTTC TRBJ2-7 NA TRBV6-1 NA
CASSMGLAGDNEQFF TGTGCCAGTAGTATGGGACTAGCGGGAGATAATGAGCAGTTCTTC TRBJ2-1 TRBD2 TRBV19 NA
CASSSKPGQGDSYYGYTF TGTGCCAGCAGCTCCAAACCCGGACAGGGCGACTCCTATTACGGCTACACCTTC TRBJ1-2 TRBD1 TRBV11-2 once
CASSYSGLAGGGEQFF TGTGCCAGCAGTTACTCGGGACTAGCGGGAGGAGGGGAGCAGTTCTTC TRBJ2-1 TRBD2 TRBV6-2/TRBV6-3 NA
CASSQAGATKNIQYF TGTGCCAGCAGCCAAGCGGGGGCGACCAAAAACATTCAGTACTTC TRBJ2-4 NA TRBV3-1/TRBV3-2 few
CSVETGADTQYF TGCAGCGTTGAAACCGGGGCAGATACGCAGTATTTT TRBJ2-3 NA TRBV29-1 NA
CASSFPTGGAGTGELFF TGTGCCAGCAGCTTTCCAACAGGGGGCGCGGGCACCGGGGAGCTGTTTTTT TRBJ2-2 TRBD1 TRBV7-8 once
CATTGFSGNTIYF TGTGCCACCACAGGGTTCTCTGGAAACACCATATATTTT TRBJ1-3 NA TRBV6-5 once
CASSPWTGVNTEAFF TGTGCCAGCAGCCCCTGGACAGGGGTCAACACTGAAGCTTTCTTT TRBJ1-1 TRBD1 TRBV7-2 NA
CSVERIITLDNEQFF TGCAGCGTTGAACGGATAATTACATTGGACAATGAGCAGTTCTTC TRBJ2-1 NA TRBV29-1 once
CASSLARTGGGTGELFF TGTGCCAGCAGCTTAGCCCGGACAGGGGGCGGGACCGGGGAGCTGTTTTTT TRBJ2-2 TRBD1 TRBV11-2 NA
CASSTPPGTSPGDEQFF TGTGCCAGCAGCACCCCTCCGGGGACTAGTCCGGGAGATGAGCAGTTCTTC TRBJ2-1 TRBD2 TRBV7-2 NA
CASAAEETQYF TGTGCCAGCGCGGCAGAAGAGACCCAGTACTTC TRBJ2-5 NA TRBV7-9 NA
CASSDFTSYGYTF TGTGCCAGCAGTGATTTTACCTCCTATGGCTACACCTTC TRBJ1-2 NA TRBV27 NA
CATGTSGSYNEQFF TGTGCCACCGGGACTAGCGGCTCCTACAATGAGCAGTTCTTC TRBJ2-1 TRBD2 TRBV10-3 NA
CASSLWTASSYEQYF TGTGCCAGCAGCTTATGGACAGCAAGCTCCTACGAGCAGTACTTC TRBJ2-7 NA TRBV7-2 NA
CASSATVSGSRIGTDTQYF TGTGCCAGTAGTGCAACCGTTAGCGGGAGTCGGATCGGCACAGATACGCAGTATTTT TRBJ2-3 TRBD2 TRBV19 NA
CASSEGEGGSYEQYF TGTGCCAGCAGTGAAGGGGAAGGGGGTTCCTACGAGCAGTACTTC TRBJ2-7 NA TRBV6-1 NA
CASQGVYSNQPQHF TGTGCCAGCCAAGGAGTCTATAGCAATCAGCCCCAGCATTTT TRBJ1-5 NA TRBV6-5 NA
CASSRDRVTEAFF TGTGCCAGCAGCCGTGACAGGGTCACTGAAGCTTTCTTT TRBJ1-1 TRBD1 TRBV6-2/TRBV6-3 NA
CASSQQGAAFF TGTGCCAGCAGCCAACAGGGGGCTGCTTTCTTT TRBJ1-1 TRBD1 TRBV3-1/TRBV3-2 NA
CASIGTGWNTIYF TGTGCCAGCATCGGAACAGGGTGGAACACCATATATTTT TRBJ1-3 NA TRBV5-6 once
CASSPKTSGSGYEQYF TGTGCCAGCAGCCCTAAGACTAGCGGGAGTGGGTACGAGCAGTACTTC TRBJ2-7 TRBD2 TRBV9 NA
CASSLQLQETQYF TGTGCCAGCAGTTTACAGCTCCAAGAGACCCAGTACTTC TRBJ2-5 NA TRBV12-3/TRBV12-4 NA
CASRLGAGFYNEQFF TGTGCCAGCAGGTTGGGAGCGGGATTCTACAATGAGCAGTTCTTC TRBJ2-1 TRBD2 TRBV27 NA
CASSLFAGEAWATDTQYF TGTGCCAGCAGTTTGTTTGCGGGAGAGGCGTGGGCCACAGATACGCAGTATTTT TRBJ2-3 TRBD2 TRBV28 NA
CASSLSVRGNYGYTF TGTGCCAGCAGTCTAAGCGTCAGGGGTAACTATGGCTACACCTTC TRBJ1-2 NA TRBV28 NA
CASSQASGTRTDTQYF TGTGCCAGCAGCCAAGCTAGCGGGACACGCACAGATACGCAGTATTTT TRBJ2-3 TRBD2 TRBV4-2 NA
CASSTTRGGPNSPLHF TGTGCCAGCAGCACTACCAGAGGGGGGCCTAATTCACCCCTCCACTTT TRBJ1-6 NA TRBV28 NA
CSVGTPGTDTQYF TGCAGCGTTGGGACACCCGGCACAGATACGCAGTATTTT TRBJ2-3 NA TRBV29-1 NA
CASSPGTGGPEAFF TGTGCCAGTAGTCCGGGGACAGGGGGGCCTGAAGCTTTCTTT TRBJ1-1 TRBD1 TRBV19 NA
CASSPGGEGPHYEQYF TGTGCCAGCAGCCCAGGGGGGGAGGGGCCTCACTACGAGCAGTACTTC TRBJ2-7 NA TRBV7-9 NA
CATVDSRVPGELFF TGTGCCACGGTGGACTCGAGGGTCCCCGGGGAGCTGTTTTTT TRBJ2-2 NA TRBV24-1 NA
CASSLGPVNYGYTF TGCGCCAGCAGCCTCGGACCGGTTAACTATGGCTACACCTTC TRBJ1-2 NA TRBV5-1 NA
CASSLERARYRGFLETQYF TGTGCCAGCAGCTTAGAGCGCGCCCGATACAGGGGGTTCTTGGAGACCCAGTACTTC TRBJ2-5 TRBD1 TRBV7-9 NA
CASSLGGSGGNEQFF TGTGCCAGCAGCTTAGGAGGGAGTGGAGGGAATGAGCAGTTCTTC TRBJ2-1 NA TRBV7-2 NA
CASSLEQGGKEYF TGTGCCAGCAGCTTGGAACAGGGGGGGAAGGAGTACTTC TRBJ2-7 NA TRBV7-2 NA
CAISAGLAGGVYEQYF TGTGCCATCAGCGCGGGACTAGCGGGAGGGGTGTACGAGCAGTACTTC TRBJ2-7 TRBD2 TRBV10-3 NA
CASSYPTPNEQFF TGTGCCAGCAGTTACCCTACCCCGAATGAGCAGTTCTTC TRBJ2-1 NA TRBV6-2/TRBV6-3 NA
CSVQGANGYTF TGCAGCGTGCAGGGGGCGAATGGCTACACCTTC TRBJ1-2 TRBD1 TRBV29-1 NA
CASSVGTGEAQETQYF TGTGCCAGCAGTGTAGGGACAGGCGAGGCCCAAGAGACCCAGTACTTC TRBJ2-5 TRBD1 TRBV7-9 NA
CASSLDGGSTGTQYF TGTGCCAGCAGCTTAGACGGCGGGAGTACGGGTACGCAGTATTTT TRBJ2-3 TRBD2 TRBV7-8 few
CATSEQGGRLTGELFF TGTGCCACCAGTGAGCAAGGGGGCCGGCTAACCGGGGAGCTGTTTTTT TRBJ2-2 TRBD1 TRBV24-1 NA